This T cell receptor (beta chain) was profiled in a study of cytotoxic CD8 clonotypes in ibrutinib-treated CLL. This clone was counted between two and nine times. Libraries were prepared by immunoSEQ multiplex PCR; TCRdb keeps only in-frame clonotypes and omits some of them. Here the sample spans 150,000 to 250,000 clones, around 72% being singletons. The sequencing used PBMCs, collected after 24 months of ibrutinib treatment. This TCR derives from a human donor with chronic lymphocytic leukemia.

CDR3 amino acids: CASSQLSGIGTDTQYF. The CDR3 DNA sequence: TGTGCCAGCAGCCAGCTTAGCGGGATTGGTACAGATACGCAGTATTTT. The rearrangement uses TRBV4-2 and TRBJ2-3; TRBD2 agrees at 8 bases. In germline, CDR1 is LGHNA, CDR2 YNFKEQ. The CDR3 sequence is 16 residues long. The V gene end was trimmed by 3 bases and the J gene end by 3 bases; junction bases not matched to a gene: 8.